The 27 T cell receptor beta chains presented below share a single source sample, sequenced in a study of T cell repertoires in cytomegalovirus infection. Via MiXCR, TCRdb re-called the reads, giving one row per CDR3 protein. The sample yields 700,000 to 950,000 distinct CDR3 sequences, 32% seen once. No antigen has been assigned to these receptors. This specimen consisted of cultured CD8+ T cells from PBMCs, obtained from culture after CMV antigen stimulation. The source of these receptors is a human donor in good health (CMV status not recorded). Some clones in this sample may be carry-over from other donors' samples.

The CDR3 spells CASSLDYRADYEQYF. For the CDR3, the DNA is TGCGCCAGCAGCTTGGACTACAGGGCGGACTACGAGCAGTACTTC. The chain employs TRBV5-1 and TRBJ2-7, with D tentatively TRBD1 (6 bases). From germline, CDR1 is SGHRS and CDR2 YFSETQ. This CDR3 is 15 amino acids long. Trimming removed 0 bases at V and 3 bases at J, with 13 bases between.

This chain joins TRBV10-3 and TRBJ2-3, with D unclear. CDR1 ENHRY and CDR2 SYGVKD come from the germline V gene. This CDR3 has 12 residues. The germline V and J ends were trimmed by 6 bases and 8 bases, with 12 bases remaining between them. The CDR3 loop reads CAISGSLGTQYF. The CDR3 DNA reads TGTGCCATCAGCGGATCTTTGGGTACGCAGTATTTT.

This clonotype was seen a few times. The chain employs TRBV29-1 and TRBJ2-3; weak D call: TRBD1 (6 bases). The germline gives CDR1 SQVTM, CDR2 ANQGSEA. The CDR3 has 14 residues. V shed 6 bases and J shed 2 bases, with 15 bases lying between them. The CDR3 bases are TGCAGCGTCTGGGGGACAACATTCACAGATACGCAGTATTTT. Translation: CSVWGTTFTDTQYF.

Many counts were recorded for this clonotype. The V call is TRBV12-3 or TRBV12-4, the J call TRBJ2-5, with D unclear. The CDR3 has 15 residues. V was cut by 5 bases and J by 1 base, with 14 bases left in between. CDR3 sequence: CASSAVSWGQETQYF. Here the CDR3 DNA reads TGTGCCAGCAGTGCCGTGTCGTGGGGCCAAGAGACCCAGTACTTC.

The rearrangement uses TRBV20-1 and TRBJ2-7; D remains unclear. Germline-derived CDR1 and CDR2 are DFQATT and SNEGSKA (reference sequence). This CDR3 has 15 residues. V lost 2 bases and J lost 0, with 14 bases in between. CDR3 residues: CSARPGPRSSYEQYF. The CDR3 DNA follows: TGCAGTGCTAGACCCGGGCCGAGGAGCTCCTACGAGCAGTACTTC.

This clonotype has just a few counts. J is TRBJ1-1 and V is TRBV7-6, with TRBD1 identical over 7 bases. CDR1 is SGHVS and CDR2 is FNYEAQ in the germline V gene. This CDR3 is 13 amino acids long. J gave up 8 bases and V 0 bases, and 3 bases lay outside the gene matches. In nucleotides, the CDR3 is TGTGCCAGCAGCTTAGCAGGGGGCATCGAAGCTTTCTTT. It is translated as CASSLAGGIEAFF. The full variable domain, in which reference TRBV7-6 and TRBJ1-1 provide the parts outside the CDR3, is GAGVSQSPRYKVTKRGQDVALRCDPISGHVSLYWYRQALGQGPEFLTYFNYEAQQDKSGLPNDRFSAERPEGSISTLTIQRTEQRDSAMYRCASSLAGGIEAFFGQGTRLTVV.

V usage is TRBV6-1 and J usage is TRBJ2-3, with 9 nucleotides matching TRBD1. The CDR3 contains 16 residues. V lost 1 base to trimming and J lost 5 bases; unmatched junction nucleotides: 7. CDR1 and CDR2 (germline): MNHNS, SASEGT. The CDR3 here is CASSEGDRDFVDTQYF. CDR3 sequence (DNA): TGTGCCAGCAGTGAAGGGGACAGGGATTTTGTAGATACGCAGTATTTT.

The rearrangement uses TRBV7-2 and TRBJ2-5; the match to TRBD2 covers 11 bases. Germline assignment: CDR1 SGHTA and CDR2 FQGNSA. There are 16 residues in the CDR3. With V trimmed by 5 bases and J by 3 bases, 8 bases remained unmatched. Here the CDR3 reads CASSLTLAGVKETQYF. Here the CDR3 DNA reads TGTGCCAGCAGCCTCACACTAGCGGGGGTAAAAGAGACCCAGTACTTC.

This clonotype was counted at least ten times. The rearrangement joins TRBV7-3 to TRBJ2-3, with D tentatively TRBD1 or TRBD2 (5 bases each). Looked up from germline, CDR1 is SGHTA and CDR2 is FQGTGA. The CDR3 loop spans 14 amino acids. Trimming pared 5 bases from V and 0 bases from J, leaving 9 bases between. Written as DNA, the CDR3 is TGTGCCAGCAGCGGGGGAGCGAGCACAGATACGCAGTATTTT. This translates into CASSGGASTDTQYF.

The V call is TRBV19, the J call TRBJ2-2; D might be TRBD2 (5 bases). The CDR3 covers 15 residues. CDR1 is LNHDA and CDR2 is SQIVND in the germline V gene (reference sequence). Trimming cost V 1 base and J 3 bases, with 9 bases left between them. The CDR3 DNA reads TGTGCCAGTAGTATAGTGAGCGGAGACACCGGGGAGCTGTTTTTT. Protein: CASSIVSGDTGELFF.

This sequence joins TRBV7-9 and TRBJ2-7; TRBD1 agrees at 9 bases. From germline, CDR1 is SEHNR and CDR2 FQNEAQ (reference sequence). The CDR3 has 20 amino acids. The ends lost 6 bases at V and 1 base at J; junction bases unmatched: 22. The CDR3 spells CASSPVSGTGIPLGSYEQYF. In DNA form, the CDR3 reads TGTGCCAGCAGTCCCGTCTCCGGGACAGGGATCCCCTTGGGGTCCTACGAGCAGTACTTC.

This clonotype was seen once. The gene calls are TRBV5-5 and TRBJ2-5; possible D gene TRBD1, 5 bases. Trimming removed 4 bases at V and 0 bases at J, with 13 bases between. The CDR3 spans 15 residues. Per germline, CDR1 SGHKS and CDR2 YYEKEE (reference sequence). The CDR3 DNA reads TGTGCCAGCAGCGAGACAGTTACCTACCAAGAGACCCAGTACTTC. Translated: CASSETVTYQETQYF.

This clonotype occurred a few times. The CDR3 coding sequence is TGTGCCAGCAGTTCGGGGGTTTTGTGGAATGAGCAGTTCTTC. Protein: CASSSGVLWNEQFF. The chain joins TRBV27 to TRBJ2-1; tentatively, D is TRBD2 (6 bases). The length of the CDR3 is 14 residues. Germline V gene data show CDR1 as MNHEY and CDR2 as SMNVEV (reference sequence). Trimming pared 4 bases from V and 7 bases from J, leaving 14 bases between.

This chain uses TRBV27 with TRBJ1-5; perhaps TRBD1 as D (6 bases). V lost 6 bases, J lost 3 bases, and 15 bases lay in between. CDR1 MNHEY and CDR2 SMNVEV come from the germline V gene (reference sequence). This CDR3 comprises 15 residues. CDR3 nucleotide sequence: TGTGCCAGCAGCGAAACAGGGTTCCCCAATCAGCCCCAGCATTTT. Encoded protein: CASSETGFPNQPQHF.

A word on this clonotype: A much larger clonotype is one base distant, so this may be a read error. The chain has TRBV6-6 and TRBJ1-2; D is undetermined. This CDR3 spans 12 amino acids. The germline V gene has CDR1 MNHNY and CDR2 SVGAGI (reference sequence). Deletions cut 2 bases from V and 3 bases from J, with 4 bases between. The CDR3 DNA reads TGTGCCAGCAGTTACCGGGACTATGGCTACACCTTC. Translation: CASSYRDYGYTF.

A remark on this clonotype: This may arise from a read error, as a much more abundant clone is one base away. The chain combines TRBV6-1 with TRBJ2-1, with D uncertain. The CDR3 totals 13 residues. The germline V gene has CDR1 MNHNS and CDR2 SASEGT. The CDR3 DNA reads TGTACCAGCAGTTTTTCGATAGACAATGAGCAGTTCTTC. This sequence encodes CTSSFSIDNEQFF.

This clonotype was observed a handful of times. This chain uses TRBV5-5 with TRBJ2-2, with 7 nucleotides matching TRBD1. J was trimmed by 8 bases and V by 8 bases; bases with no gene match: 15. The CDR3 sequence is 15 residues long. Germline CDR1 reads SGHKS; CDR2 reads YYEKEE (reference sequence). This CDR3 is CASSRGQINIGELFF. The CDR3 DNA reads TGTGCCAGTTCTAGGGGACAGATCAATATAGGGGAGCTGTTTTTT.

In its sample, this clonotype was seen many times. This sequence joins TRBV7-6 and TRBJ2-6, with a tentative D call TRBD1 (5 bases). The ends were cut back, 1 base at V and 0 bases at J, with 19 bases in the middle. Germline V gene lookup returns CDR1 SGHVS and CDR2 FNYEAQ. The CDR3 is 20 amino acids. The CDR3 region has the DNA TGTGCCAGCAGCTTAGGGGGCCTTCCCACGCCTCTCTCTGGGGCCAACGTCCTGACTTTC. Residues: CASSLGGLPTPLSGANVLTF. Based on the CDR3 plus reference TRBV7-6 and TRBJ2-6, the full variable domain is GAGVSQSPRYKVTKRGQDVALRCDPISGHVSLYWYRQALGQGPEFLTYFNYEAQQDKSGLPNDRFSAERPEGSISTLTIQRTEQRDSAMYRCASSLGGLPTPLSGANVLTFGAGSRLTVL.

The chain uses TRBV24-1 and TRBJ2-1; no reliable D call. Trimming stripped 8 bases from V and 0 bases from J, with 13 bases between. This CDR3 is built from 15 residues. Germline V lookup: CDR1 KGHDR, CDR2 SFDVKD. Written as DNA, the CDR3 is TGTGCCACCAAAGACTCGTCGAGCTCCTACAATGAGCAGTTCTTC. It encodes CATKDSSSSYNEQFF.

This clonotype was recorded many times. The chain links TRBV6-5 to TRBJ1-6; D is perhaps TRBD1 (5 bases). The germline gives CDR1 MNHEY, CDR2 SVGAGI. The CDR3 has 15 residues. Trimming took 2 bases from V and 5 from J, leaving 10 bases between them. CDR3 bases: TGTGCCAGCAGTTACCAGGGAGCTCATAATTCACCCCTCCACTTT. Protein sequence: CASSYQGAHNSPLHF.

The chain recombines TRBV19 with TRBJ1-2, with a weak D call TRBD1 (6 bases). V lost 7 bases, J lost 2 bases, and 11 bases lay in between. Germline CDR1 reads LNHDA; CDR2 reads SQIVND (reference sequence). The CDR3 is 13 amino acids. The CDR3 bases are TGTGCCAGTAAAGGGGGACACAACTATGGCTACACCTTC. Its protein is CASKGGHNYGYTF.

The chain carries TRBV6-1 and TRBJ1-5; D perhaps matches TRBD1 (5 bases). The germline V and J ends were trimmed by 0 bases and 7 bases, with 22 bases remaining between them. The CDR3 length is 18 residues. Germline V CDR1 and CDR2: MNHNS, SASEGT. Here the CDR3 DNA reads TGTGCCAGCAGTGAAGCAAGGTGGATGGGCCAGGGAAGCCAGCCCCAGCATTTT. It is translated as CASSEARWMGQGSQPQHF.

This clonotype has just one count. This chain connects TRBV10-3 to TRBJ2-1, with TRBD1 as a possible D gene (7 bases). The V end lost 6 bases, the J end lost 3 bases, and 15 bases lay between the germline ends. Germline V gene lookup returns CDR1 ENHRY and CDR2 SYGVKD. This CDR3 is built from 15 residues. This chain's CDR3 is CAIRPDREDYNEQFF. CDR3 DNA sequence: TGTGCCATCAGACCCGACAGGGAGGACTACAATGAGCAGTTCTTC.

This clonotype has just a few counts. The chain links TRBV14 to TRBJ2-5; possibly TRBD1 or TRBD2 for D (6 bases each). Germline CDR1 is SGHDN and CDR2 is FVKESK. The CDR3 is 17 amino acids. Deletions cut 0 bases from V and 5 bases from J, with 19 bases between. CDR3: CASSQDRGKGGRETQYF. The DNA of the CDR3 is TGTGCCAGCAGCCAAGATCGCGGGAAGGGGGGAAGGGAGACCCAGTACTTC. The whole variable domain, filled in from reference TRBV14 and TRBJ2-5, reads EAGVTQFPSHSVIEKGQTVTLRCDPISGHDNLYWYRRVMGKEIKFLLHFVKESKQDESGMPNNRFLAERTGGTYSTLKVQPAELEDSGVYFCASSQDRGKGGRETQYFGPGTRLLVL.

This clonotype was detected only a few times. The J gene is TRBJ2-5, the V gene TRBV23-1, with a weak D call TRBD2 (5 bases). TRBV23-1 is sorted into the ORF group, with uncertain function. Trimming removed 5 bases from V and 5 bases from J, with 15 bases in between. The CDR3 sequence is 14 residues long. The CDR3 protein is CASSYDGEWETQYF. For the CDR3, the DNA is TGCGCCAGCAGTTACGACGGGGAGTGGGAGACCCAGTACTTC.

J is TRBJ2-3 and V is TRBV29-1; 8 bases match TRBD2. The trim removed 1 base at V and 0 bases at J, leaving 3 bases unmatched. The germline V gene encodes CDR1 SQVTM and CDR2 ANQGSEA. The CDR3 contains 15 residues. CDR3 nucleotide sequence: TGCAGCGTTGAAGCGGAGCGGGGGAGCACAGATACGCAGTATTTT. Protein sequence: CSVEAERGSTDTQYF.

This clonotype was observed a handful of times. CDR3 DNA: TGTGCCAGCAGCTTAAATGGCCAGGGGACAGGGGAGACCCAGTACTTC. Translated, it gives CASSLNGQGTGETQYF. The chain joins TRBV7-2 to TRBJ2-5; TRBD1 aligns across 9 bases. CDR3 length: 16 residues. Germline V gene sequence: CDR1 SGHTA, CDR2 FQGNSA. Germline trimming cut 2 bases from V and 5 bases from J; bases unmatched to any gene: 9.